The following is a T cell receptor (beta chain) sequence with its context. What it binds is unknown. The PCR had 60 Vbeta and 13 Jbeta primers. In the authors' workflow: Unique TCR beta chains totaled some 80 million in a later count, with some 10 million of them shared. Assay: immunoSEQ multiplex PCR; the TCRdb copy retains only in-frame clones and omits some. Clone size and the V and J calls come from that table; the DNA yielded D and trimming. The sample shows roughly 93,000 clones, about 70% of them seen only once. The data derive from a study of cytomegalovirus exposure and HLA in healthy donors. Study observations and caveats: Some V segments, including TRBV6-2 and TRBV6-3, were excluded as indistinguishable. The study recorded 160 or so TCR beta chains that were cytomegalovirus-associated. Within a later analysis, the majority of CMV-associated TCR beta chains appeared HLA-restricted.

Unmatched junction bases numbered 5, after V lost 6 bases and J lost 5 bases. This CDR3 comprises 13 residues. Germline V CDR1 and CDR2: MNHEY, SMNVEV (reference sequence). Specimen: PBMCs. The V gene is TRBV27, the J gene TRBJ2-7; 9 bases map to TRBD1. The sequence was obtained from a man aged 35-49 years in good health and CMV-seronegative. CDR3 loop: CASRPTGGDEQYF. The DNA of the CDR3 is TGTGCCAGCAGACCGACAGGGGGGGACGAGCAGTACTTC.